Below, 17 T cell receptor beta chains from the same sample are listed, as sequenced in a study of OX40 agonist ivuxolimab in advanced cancers. The table came from immunoSEQ multiplex PCR; TCRdb's copy has only in-frame clones and leaves some out. The sample holds roughly 60,000 clones, 75% to 90% seen once. The source was CD4+ or CD8+ T cells sorted from blood, collected in a trial of the OX40 agonist ivuxolimab. The receptors were gathered from an adult with an advanced solid tumor such as melanoma, head and neck, liver or kidney cancer.

This clone has a single count. The V call is TRBV6-6, the J call TRBJ2-7; TRBD1 might be the D (6 bases). The germline gives CDR1 MNHNY, CDR2 SVGAGI (reference sequence). The CDR3 has 14 amino acids. Trimming pared 1 base from V and 5 bases from J, leaving 12 bases between. CDR3: CASSYYITGNEQYF. CDR3 bases: TGTGCCAGCAGTTACTATATTACAGGGAACGAGCAGTACTTC.

The chain joins TRBV7-7 to TRBJ2-7, with D perhaps assigned TRBD1 or TRBD2 (5 bases each). CDR3 size: 14 residues. Germline V gene lookup returns CDR1 SSHAT and CDR2 FNYEAQ (reference sequence). Trimming removed 3 bases from V and 4 bases from J, with 13 bases in between. The CDR3 here is CASSLGVGPYEQYF. As DNA, the CDR3 is TGTGCCAGCAGCTTGGGAGTGGGACCGTACGAGCAGTACTTC.

The chain couples TRBV4-1 to TRBJ2-7; D ambiguous. Germline V gene data show CDR1 as MGHRA and CDR2 as YSYEKL. The CDR3 sequence is 12 residues long. With 8 bases removed from V and 3 bases from J, the gap between germline ends came to 11 bases. The CDR3, as DNA: TGCGCCAGCGCTTCCGAAGTCTACGAGCAGTACTTC. Protein product: CASASEVYEQYF.

The chain employs TRBV7-6 and TRBJ2-3, with no clear D. Germline CDR1 and CDR2: SGHVS and FNYEAQ. The CDR3 runs to 15 residues. V was clipped by 2 bases and J by 1 base, with 10 bases between them. The CDR3 loop is CASSLRGRGTDTQYF. For the CDR3, the DNA is TGTGCCAGCAGCTTACGAGGCCGCGGCACAGATACGCAGTATTTT.

Here the CDR3 reads CASSPSGTQGLERDTQYF. The CDR3 DNA is TGTGCCAGCAGCCCTAGTGGGACACAGGGACTAGAAAGAGATACGCAGTATTTT. V usage is TRBV7-9 and J usage is TRBJ2-3; 8 bases agree with TRBD2. V was clipped by 5 bases and J by 5 bases; unmatched bases: 18. Germline CDR1 reads SEHNR; CDR2 reads FQNEAQ (reference sequence). The CDR3 length is 18 residues.

With regard to this clone: Other DNA sequences in this sample translate to the same CDR3. The gene calls are TRBV27 and TRBJ2-7, with a possible D match to TRBD2 (5 bases). Trimming cost V 0 bases and J 4 bases, with 7 bases left between them. CDR1 is MNHEY, CDR2 SMNVEV, per germline (reference sequence). The CDR3 is 13 residues long. CDR3 in DNA: TGTGCCAGCAGTTTATCCGGAGGTTACGAGCAGTACTTC. It yields the protein CASSLSGGYEQYF.

The chain has TRBV29-1 and TRBJ2-1, with D perhaps matching TRBD2 (6 bases). Germline V gives CDR1 SQVTM, CDR2 ANQGSEA. V was clipped by 7 bases and J by 5 bases, with 24 bases between them. The CDR3 loop spans 16 amino acids. The CDR3 DNA is TGCAGCGCCCGCGGCGAGCGGGCGCCGCGGAACAATGAGCAGTTCTTC. This encodes CSARGERAPRNNEQFF.

This clone was seen just once. This chain uses TRBV27 with TRBJ2-3; no definite D call. The CDR3 has 14 residues. V shed 1 base and J shed 0 bases, with 5 bases lying between them. From germline, CDR1 is MNHEY and CDR2 SMNVEV (reference sequence). The CDR3 loop reads CASSLLDSTDTQYF. CDR3 in DNA: TGTGCCAGCAGTTTATTAGACAGCACAGATACGCAGTATTTT.

The DNA for the CDR3 is TGTGCCAGCAGCCCGGGGGGTAGCTACTATGGCTACACCTTC. Translation: CASSPGGSYYGYTF. The chain has TRBV5-5 and TRBJ1-2, with D maybe TRBD1 (5 bases). Germline V lookup: CDR1 SGHKS, CDR2 YYEKEE (reference sequence). The CDR3 runs 14 residues. Trimming removed 4 bases at V and 3 bases at J, with 13 bases between.

The chain joins TRBV7-3 to TRBJ1-2; D may be TRBD1 (5 bases). The CDR3 is 12 amino acids. Germline values: CDR1 SGHTA, CDR2 FQGTGA. Trimming removed 6 bases at V and 4 bases at J, with 9 bases between. The CDR3 spells CASSGDGYGYTF. Here the CDR3 DNA reads TGTGCCAGCAGTGGGGACGGCTATGGCTACACCTTC.

V gene TRBV25-1 combines with J gene TRBJ2-7; 10 nucleotides line up with TRBD2. Per germline, CDR1 MGHDK and CDR2 SYGVNS. J lost 0 bases, V lost 3 bases, and 11 bases had no gene match. The CDR3 spans 18 residues. The CDR3 sequence is CASSDAGLADLRSYEQYF. CDR3 DNA: TGTGCCAGCAGTGATGCCGGACTAGCGGATTTACGCTCCTACGAGCAGTACTTC.

The genes are TRBV11-2 and TRBJ2-2, with 12 bases that match TRBD2. This CDR3 is built from 15 residues. J lost 4 bases, V lost 7 bases, and 4 bases had no gene match. Germline V CDR1 and CDR2: SGHAT, FQNNGV. The CDR3 region has the DNA TGTGCCAGCAAACCGGGACTAGCGGGCACCGGGGAGCTGTTTTTT. Protein sequence: CASKPGLAGTGELFF.

J is TRBJ2-5 and V is TRBV25-1, with D possibly being TRBD1 (5 bases). Germline lookup yields CDR1 MGHDK and CDR2 SYGVNS. This CDR3 comprises 15 residues. Trimming cost V 10 bases and J 3 bases, with 21 bases left between them. This CDR3 is CATRVNSIVEETQYF. CDR3 bases: TGTGCCACCAGGGTGAATAGCATCGTGGAAGAGACCCAGTACTTC.

The chain carries TRBV27 and TRBJ1-1; 8 nucleotides line up with TRBD1. This CDR3 comprises 13 residues. V lost 2 bases and J lost 7; bases outside the gene matches: 3. CDR1 and CDR2 from the germline V gene are MNHEY and SMNVEV (reference sequence). DNA of the CDR3: TGTGCCAGCAGTTTAACGACAGGGGATGAAGCTTTCTTT. This gives the protein CASSLTTGDEAFF.

This clone has a handful of counts. This chain connects TRBV5-4 to TRBJ2-1; the D gene is possibly TRBD2 (6 bases). The CDR3 is 13 residues long. Germline CDR1 reads SGHNT; CDR2 reads YYREEE (reference sequence). With 0 bases removed from V and 7 bases from J, the gap between germline ends came to 8 bases. The chain's CDR3 is CASSLARGNEQFF. The CDR3 bases are TGTGCCAGCAGCTTGGCCCGGGGGAATGAGCAGTTCTTC.

The chain joins TRBV27 to TRBJ2-4, with D hard to call. Germline V lookup: CDR1 MNHEY, CDR2 SMNVEV (reference sequence). The V end lost 3 bases, the J end lost 0 bases, and 3 bases lay between the germline ends. This CDR3 has 13 amino acids. CDR3: CASSFGAKNIQYF. The CDR3 DNA sequence: TGTGCCAGCAGTTTTGGAGCCAAAAACATTCAGTACTTC.

The V gene is TRBV30, the J gene TRBJ1-4, with D unresolved. In germline, CDR1 is GTSNPN, CDR2 SVGIG (reference sequence). The CDR3 extends over 14 amino acids. The V and J ends lost 0 bases and 7 bases respectively, with 12 bases between them. This CDR3 is CAWSVDLNGEKLFF. In DNA, the CDR3 is TGTGCCTGGAGTGTAGACTTGAACGGTGAAAAACTGTTTTTT.